This passage covers 9 T cell receptor beta chains from one sample sequenced in a study of identical twins. MiXCR was run by TCRdb on the 5' RACE reads, yielding one entry per CDR3 protein. The sample consists of 200,000 to 250,000 distinct CDR3 sequences, approximately 11% of them appearing once. This sample was also put to use in a study of yellow fever vaccine responses in identical twins.

The sequenced sample was memory (CD45RO+) T cells sorted from blood. The receptors were sampled from a woman in her late teens or twenties in good health.

V is TRBV18 and J is TRBJ2-1; TRBD1 is a possible D gene (5 bases). V gave up 2 bases and J gave up 5 bases, with 10 bases separating them. CDR1 and CDR2 (germline): KGHSH, LQKENI. The CDR3 runs 14 residues. This chain's CDR3 is CASSPGRQNNEQFF. CDR3 DNA sequence: TGTGCCAGCTCACCAGGTCGACAGAACAATGAGCAGTTCTTC.

The chain has TRBV6-2 or TRBV6-3 and TRBJ2-7, with D perhaps TRBD2 (6 bases). This CDR3 region has 14 residues. Germline CDR1 reads MNHEY; CDR2 reads SVGEGT. Trimming took 8 bases from V and 0 from J, leaving 14 bases between them. DNA for the CDR3: TGTGCCAGCTTAAATCCCGGGGGCTCCTACGAGCAGTACTTC. Encoded protein: CASLNPGGSYEQYF.

This clonotype was seen repeatedly, ten times or more. The chain links TRBV27 to TRBJ1-4; D may be TRBD1 (6 bases). Per germline, CDR1 MNHEY and CDR2 SMNVEV (reference sequence). With 6 bases removed from V and 3 bases from J, the gap between germline ends came to 11 bases. This CDR3 is 14 amino acids long. The CDR3 nucleotides are TGTGCCAGCAGGACGGGGGCGGCTAATGAAAAACTGTTTTTT. The encoded protein is CASRTGAANEKLFF.

This clonotype has only a few counts. This chain connects TRBV5-1 to TRBJ1-2; 8 nucleotides agree with TRBD1. V trimming: 4 bases; J trimming: 6 bases; junction bases outside the gene matches: 11. This CDR3 is 15 amino acids long. Germline CDR1 SGHRS, CDR2 YFSETQ. The CDR3 loop is CASSQDRVEADGYTF. DNA for the CDR3: TGCGCCAGCAGCCAGGACAGGGTAGAGGCGGATGGCTACACCTTC.

This clonotype was picked up a small number of times. This chain joins TRBV7-9 and TRBJ1-6, with D maybe TRBD1 (5 bases). The CDR3 length is 15 residues. Per germline, CDR1 SEHNR and CDR2 FQNEAQ (reference sequence). The V end was cut by 4 bases, the J end by 1 base, with 8 bases between. As DNA, the CDR3 is TGTGCCAGCAGCTGGGGGAATTCCTATAATTCACCCCTCCACTTT. Translation gives CASSWGNSYNSPLHF.

This clonotype was counted ten times or more. The chain is built from TRBV12-5 and TRBJ2-5; tentatively, D is TRBD2 (6 bases). V gave up 5 bases and J gave up 1 base, with 14 bases separating them. The CDR3 is 15 amino acids. Germline values: CDR1 LGHNT, CDR2 FRNRAP. The CDR3 protein is CASGHPGGLQETQYF. The CDR3 DNA sequence: TGTGCTAGTGGTCACCCCGGGGGACTCCAAGAGACCCAGTACTTC.

V gene TRBV6-5 combines with J gene TRBJ1-2; 9 nucleotides align to TRBD1. The trim removed 6 bases at V and 4 bases at J, leaving 9 bases unmatched. CDR1 MNHEY and CDR2 SVGAGI come from the germline V gene. This CDR3 spans 15 amino acids. The CDR3 region is CASRLTQGAIYGYTF. DNA of the CDR3: TGTGCCAGCAGATTAACACAGGGGGCCATCTATGGCTACACCTTC.

This clonotype appeared a few times. V gene TRBV11-3 combines with J gene TRBJ2-4, with 7 bases matching TRBD1. Unmatched junction bases numbered 7, after V lost 5 bases and J lost 6 bases. The CDR3 length is 14 residues. Germline assignment: CDR1 SGHNT and CDR2 YENEEA. CDR3 protein: CASSPGRGSNIQYF. The CDR3 DNA sequence: TGTGCCAGCAGCCCCGGCAGGGGGTCAAACATTCAGTACTTC.

This clonotype showed up just a few times. The chain links TRBV7-9 to TRBJ1-1; no firm D call. V was trimmed by 6 bases and J by 0 bases, leaving 14 bases between them. The CDR3 length is 15 residues. Looked up from germline, CDR1 is SEHNR and CDR2 is FQNEAQ (reference sequence). The CDR3 sequence: CASSSDTGMNTEAFF. Written as DNA, the CDR3 is TGTGCCAGCAGTTCCGACACGGGGATGAACACTGAAGCTTTCTTT.